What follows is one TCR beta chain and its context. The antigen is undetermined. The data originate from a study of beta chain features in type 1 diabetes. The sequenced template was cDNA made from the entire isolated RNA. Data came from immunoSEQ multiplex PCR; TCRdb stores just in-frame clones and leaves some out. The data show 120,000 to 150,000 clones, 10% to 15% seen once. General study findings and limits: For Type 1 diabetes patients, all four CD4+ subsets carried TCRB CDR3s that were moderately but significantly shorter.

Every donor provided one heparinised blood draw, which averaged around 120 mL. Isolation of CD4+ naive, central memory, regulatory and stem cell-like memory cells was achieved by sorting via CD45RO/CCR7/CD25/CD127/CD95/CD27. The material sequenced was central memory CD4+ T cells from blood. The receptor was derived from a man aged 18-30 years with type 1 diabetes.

CDR3 sequence: CASSAKVGDTRRDYGYTF. The DNA of the CDR3 is TGTGCCAGCAGCGCCAAGGTAGGGGACACCCGAAGGGACTATGGCTACACCTTC. This chain uses TRBV9 with TRBJ1-2, with D possibly being TRBD1 (6 bases). The length of the CDR3 is 18 residues. Trimming pared 3 bases from V and 3 bases from J, leaving 24 bases between. Germline CDR1 reads SGDLS; CDR2 reads YYNGEE.